Listed here are 25 T cell receptor beta chains from one sample, sequenced in a study of blood T cell repertoires in COVID-19. Measured with immunoSEQ multiplex PCR; TCRdb has only the in-frame clones, and not every one. The sample lists 50,000 to 65,000 clones, over 60% occurring once. The source material was peripheral blood. Source of these receptors: a woman in her seventies with COVID-19, enrolled during active disease.

The V and J genes are TRBV12-5 and TRBJ2-1, with D hard to call. Germline V gene sequence: CDR1 LGHNT, CDR2 FRNRAP. The V and J ends lost 6 bases and 6 bases respectively, with 6 bases between them. There are 11 residues in the CDR3. CDR3 nucleotides: TGTGCTAGTGGGCACACCAATGAGCAGTTCTTC. This encodes CASGHTNEQFF.

The chain is built from TRBV2 and TRBJ1-1; TRBD1 is a possible D gene (6 bases). This CDR3 comprises 12 residues. The germline V gene has CDR1 SNHLY and CDR2 FYNNEI. V lost 5 bases, J lost 6 bases, and 10 bases lay in between. CDR3 region: CASSSRGSEAFF. The CDR3 DNA reads TGTGCCAGCAGTTCCAGGGGATCTGAAGCTTTCTTT.

The chain joins TRBV29-1 to TRBJ2-7; maybe TRBD1 (7 bases). V shed 5 bases and J shed 5 bases, with 13 bases lying between them. This CDR3 region has 12 residues. The germline V gene encodes CDR1 SQVTM and CDR2 ANQGSEA. CDR3 DNA: TGCAGCGTTCTGGGCAGGGGGGACGAGCAGTACGTC. Protein product: CSVLGRGDEQYV.

CDR3 nucleotides: TGTGCCAGCAGACTGGGACAAAATCAGCCCCAGCATTTT. It codes for CASRLGQNQPQHF. The V and J genes are TRBV6-5 and TRBJ1-5; perhaps TRBD1 as D (6 bases). The CDR3 loop spans 13 amino acids. Germline CDR1 is MNHEY and CDR2 is SVGAGI. Trimming removed 6 bases from V and 4 bases from J, with 10 bases in between.

As DNA, the CDR3 is TGTGCCAGCACCCTGCCGGCAGATACGCAGTATTTT. It specifies CASTLPADTQYF. The V gene is TRBV5-8, the J gene TRBJ2-3; unclear D gene. CDR1 and CDR2 from the germline V gene are SGHTS and YDEGEE. Trimming removed 6 bases from V and 4 bases from J, with 9 bases in between. The CDR3 is 12 amino acids. Full variable domain (rest looked up from reference TRBV5-8 and TRBJ2-3): EAGVTQSPTHLIKTRGQQATLRCSPISGHTSVYWYQQALGLGLQFLLWYDEGEERNRGNFPPRFSGRQFPNYSSELNVNALELEDSALYLCASTLPADTQYFGPGTRLTVL.

The V gene is TRBV6-5, the J gene TRBJ1-3, with D unresolved. The CDR3 is made up of 15 amino acids. Looked up from germline, CDR1 is MNHEY and CDR2 is SVGAGI. V lost 0 bases and J lost 1, with 7 bases in between. The CDR3 coding sequence is TGTGCCAGCAGTTACTCCGACACGTCTGGAAACACCATATATTTT. It is translated as CASSYSDTSGNTIYF.

This chain uses TRBV10-2 with TRBJ2-7; 9 bases match TRBD1. Per the germline V gene, CDR1 is WSHSY and CDR2 is SAAADI. V shed 6 bases, J shed 3 bases, and the junction held 3 bases outside the gene matches. This CDR3 is 13 amino acids long. The CDR3 bases are TGCGCCAGCAGCAGACAGGGGGGCTACGAGCAGTACTTC. Protein product: CASSRQGGYEQYF.

The chain links TRBV2 to TRBJ2-5; no definite D call. Trimming took 3 bases from V and 0 from J, leaving 8 bases between them. CDR3 size: 14 residues. From germline, CDR1 is SNHLY and CDR2 FYNNEI. CDR3: CASSEESYQETQYF. CDR3 nucleotide sequence: TGTGCCAGCAGTGAGGAGTCGTACCAAGAGACCCAGTACTTC.

In the case of this clone: Other nucleotide sequences from this sample produce the same CDR3. The chain is built from TRBV6-5 and TRBJ1-3; 11 positions match TRBD1. Looked up from germline, CDR1 is MNHEY and CDR2 is SVGAGI. The CDR3 consists of 15 residues. V lost 6 bases to trimming and J lost 1 base; unmatched junction nucleotides: 2. CDR3 region: CASRGQGVSGNTIYF. In DNA, the CDR3 is TGTGCCAGCAGGGGACAGGGGGTTTCTGGAAACACCATATATTTT.

This clone was found a few times. V usage is TRBV6-6 and J usage is TRBJ1-4, with unresolved D. The CDR3 totals 11 residues. Trimming shortened V by 6 bases and J by 5 bases, and 4 bases separated the two germline ends. CDR1 is MNHNY, CDR2 SVGAGI, per germline (reference sequence). The CDR3 DNA sequence: TGTGCCAGCAGCACAAATGAAAAACTGTTTTTT. Its translation: CASSTNEKLFF.

V is TRBV7-9 and J is TRBJ2-5, with 7 bases fitting TRBD1. Trimming at V came to 6 bases and at J to 4 bases, leaving 5 bases not matched to a gene. This CDR3 has 13 residues. Germline CDR1 reads SEHNR; CDR2 reads FQNEAQ (reference sequence). DNA for the CDR3: TGTGCCAGCAGTTGGGACAGACCAGAGACCCAGTACTTC. Amino acids: CASSWDRPETQYF.

The rearrangement joins TRBV7-8 to TRBJ1-1; D gene uncertain. Per germline, CDR1 SGHVS and CDR2 FQNEAQ. The CDR3 runs to 16 residues. Trimming cost V 5 bases and J 3 bases, with 19 bases left between them. DNA for the CDR3: TGTGCCAGCAGCCCGCCCGCCGCGGGAGTGTACACTGAAGCTTTCTTT. Encoded protein: CASSPPAAGVYTEAFF.

This rearrangement joins TRBV7-2 to TRBJ1-1; weak D call: TRBD1 (6 bases). Germline CDR1 and CDR2: SGHTA and FQGNSA. The V and J ends lost 5 bases and 3 bases respectively, with 16 bases between them. The CDR3 spans 15 residues. CDR3: CASSTGGGLYTEAFF. The CDR3 DNA reads TGTGCCAGCAGCACAGGTGGGGGCTTGTACACTGAAGCTTTCTTT. Combining the CDR3 with reference TRBV7-2 and TRBJ1-1 gives the whole variable domain GAGVSQSPSNKVTEKGKDVELRCDPISGHTALYWYRQSLGQGLEFLIYFQGNSAPDKSGLPSDRFSAERTGGSVSTLTIQRTQQEDSAVYLCASSTGGGLYTEAFFGQGTRLTVV.

The V gene is TRBV10-3, the J gene TRBJ2-1; D is possibly TRBD2 (6 bases). V was cut by 9 bases and J by 4 bases, with 7 bases left in between. There are 11 residues in the CDR3. Germline assignment: CDR1 ENHRY and CDR2 SYGVKD. The CDR3 coding sequence is TGTGCCATTCGGGGGTACAATGAGCAGTTCTTC. It is translated as CAIRGYNEQFF.

The rearrangement joins TRBV27 to TRBJ2-5; 10 nucleotides line up with TRBD1. Germline CDR1 MNHEY, CDR2 SMNVEV (reference sequence). J lost 7 bases, V lost 2 bases, and 10 bases had no gene match. The CDR3 consists of 16 residues. CDR3 loop: CASSLVGGQGVGTQYF. As DNA, the CDR3 is TGTGCCAGCAGTTTAGTAGGTGGACAGGGGGTCGGGACCCAGTACTTC.

The CDR3 sequence: CASSPGEGWSPLHF. CDR3 coding DNA: TGTGCCAGCAGCCCCGGGGAGGGGTGGTCACCCCTCCACTTT. The rearrangement uses TRBV6-5 and TRBJ1-6; weak D call: TRBD1 (5 bases). This CDR3 has 14 amino acids. With 6 bases removed from V and 10 bases from J, the gap between germline ends came to 16 bases. Germline V lookup: CDR1 MNHEY, CDR2 SVGAGI.

The CDR3 loop is CASSTRTAIYEQYF. The CDR3 nucleotides are TGTGCCAGCAGCACTAGGACAGCTATCTACGAGCAGTACTTC. This chain connects TRBV7-8 to TRBJ2-7, with TRBD1 as a possible D gene (6 bases). Trimming took off 5 bases at V and 3 bases at J, with 14 bases between the two ends. Germline V gene data show CDR1 as SGHVS and CDR2 as FQNEAQ. The CDR3 runs 14 residues.

The chain uses TRBV15 and TRBJ1-2; the D gene is possibly TRBD1 (5 bases). V shed 5 bases and J shed 9 bases, with 13 bases lying between them. The CDR3 is 12 residues long. In germline, CDR1 is LNHNV, CDR2 YYDKDF (reference sequence). Here the CDR3 reads CATSRGALRYTF. CDR3 nucleotide sequence: TGTGCCACCAGCCGAGGGGCACTGCGCTACACCTTC.

The chain joins TRBV4-3 to TRBJ2-1, with D possibly matching TRBD1 (5 bases). Looked up from germline, CDR1 is LGHNA and CDR2 is YSLEER. Trimming removed 1 base at V and 7 bases at J, with 23 bases between. The CDR3 has 18 residues. The CDR3 loop is CASSQGGFYGVQGNEQFF. The DNA of the CDR3 is TGCGCCAGCAGCCAAGGGGGCTTTTATGGGGTACAAGGGAATGAGCAGTTCTTC.

In its sample, this clone was seen a few times. The gene calls are TRBV6-6 and TRBJ1-5, with D perhaps TRBD1 (6 bases). Germline CDR1 is MNHNY and CDR2 is SVGAGI (reference sequence). This CDR3 contains 13 residues. The ends were cut back, 10 bases at V and 4 bases at J, with 14 bases in the middle. In DNA form, the CDR3 reads TGTGCCACCGCGTACAGGGAGAATCAGCCCCAGCATTTT. Protein product: CATAYRENQPQHF.

The CDR3 protein is CATSEPGQGHEQFF. The CDR3 coding sequence is TGTGCCACCAGTGAGCCGGGACAGGGGCATGAGCAGTTCTTC. The rearrangement links TRBV24-1 to TRBJ2-1, with 10 bases aligning to TRBD1. Unmatched junction bases numbered 4, after V lost 4 bases and J lost 8 bases. CDR3 size: 14 residues. Germline V gene lookup returns CDR1 KGHDR and CDR2 SFDVKD.

The rearrangement uses TRBV7-6 and TRBJ2-2, with 7 bases matching TRBD1. V shed 2 bases and J 0 bases; nucleotides not matched to a gene: 3. The CDR3 contains 16 residues. Germline loops: CDR1 SGHVS, CDR2 FNYEAQ. The CDR3 protein is CASSLRDRPNTGELFF. For the CDR3, the DNA is TGTGCCAGCAGCTTACGGGACAGACCGAACACCGGGGAGCTGTTTTTT.

The CDR3 protein is CASSSSGGREQYF. CDR3 nucleotide sequence: TGTGCCAGCAGCTCATCCGGGGGACGCGAGCAGTACTTC. The chain recombines TRBV7-2 with TRBJ2-7; the D gene is possibly TRBD2 (6 bases). Looked up from germline, CDR1 is SGHTA and CDR2 is FQGNSA. V was shortened by 4 bases and J by 6 bases, with 13 bases between the two germline ends. The CDR3 totals 13 residues. Full variable domain (rest looked up from reference TRBV7-2 and TRBJ2-7): GAGVSQSPSNKVTEKGKDVELRCDPISGHTALYWYRQSLGQGLEFLIYFQGNSAPDKSGLPSDRFSAERTGGSVSTLTIQRTQQEDSAVYLCASSSSGGREQYFGPGTRLTVT.

The chain combines TRBV7-9 with TRBJ1-1, with no clear D. The CDR3 contains 14 residues. The V gene lost 5 bases and the J gene lost 2 bases, with 12 bases spanning the gap. Germline CDR1 is SEHNR and CDR2 is FQNEAQ (reference sequence). CDR3 DNA: TGTGCCAGCAGCCGCGGGAATTCAAACACTGAAGCTTTCTTT. Encoded protein: CASSRGNSNTEAFF. Complete variable domain (other parts from reference TRBV7-9 and TRBJ1-1): DTGVSQNPRHKITKRGQNVTFRCDPISEHNRLYWYRQTLGQGPEFLTYFQNEAQLEKSRLLSDRFSAERPKGSFSTLEIQRTEQGDSAMYLCASSRGNSNTEAFFGQGTRLTVV.

V usage is TRBV5-1 and J usage is TRBJ2-3; D unresolved. This CDR3 is 14 amino acids long. V was cut by 0 bases and J by 7 bases, with 12 bases left in between. Per the germline V gene, CDR1 is SGHRS and CDR2 is YFSETQ. The CDR3 coding sequence is TGCGCCAGCAGCTTGGGACATTCCCTGAATACGCAGTATTTT. The encoded protein is CASSLGHSLNTQYF.